These T cell receptor beta chains were read from a single sample in a study of shared clonotypes between healthy human individuals. Only in-frame clones appear in the TCRdb table, and some are missing; sequencing was by immunoSEQ multiplex PCR. The data hold about 1.5 million clones, with 95% to 99% observed a single time. The source material was naive CD4+ T cells sorted from blood. These receptors were obtained from a man under 40 in good health. The CDR3 runs from the conserved cysteine through the conserved F or W.

V: TRBV28
CDR3: CASSFSGFPEQYF

V: TRBV5-4
CDR3: CASSLGGGGSDQPQHF

V: TRBV19
CDR3: CASSPRTGTGANVLTF

V: TRBV7-2
CDR3: CASSRLPGQGGPNYGYTF

V: TRBV13
CDR3: CASSAMTSGAYEQYF

V: TRBV4-1
CDR3: CASSRLAGERETQYF

V: TRBV5-1
CDR3: CASSPGTGVFSAWANVLTF

V: TRBV5-1
CDR3: CASSLARGRGTDTQYF

V: TRBV6-6
CDR3: CASKTGTYGYTF

V: TRBV7-9
CDR3: CASSWGPMSSYNEQFF

V: TRBV7-9
CDR3: CASRHGVLGSYNEQFF

V: TRBV11-2
CDR3: CASSLDIWETQYF

V: TRBV10-2
CDR3: CASSHFYEQYF

V: TRBV29-1
CDR3: CSVADGASHTDTQYF

V: TRBV4-1
CDR3: CASSTTLGQGIYEQYF

V: TRBV7-9
CDR3: CASSLAGGGEQYF

V: TRBV30
CDR3: CAWRNPRDTLSYEQYF

V: TRBV20-1
CDR3: CSARARRGYTF

V: TRBV14
CDR3: CASSLDSGRAGNEQFF

V: TRBV29-1
CDR3: CSTLALRTDTQYF

V: TRBV28
CDR3: CASNSFGRAEAFF

V: TRBV11-2
CDR3: CASSLVDSSYEQYF

V: TRBV15
CDR3: CATSRGGGGSYEKLFF

V: TRBV4-2
CDR3: CASSHRPGDYGYTF

V: TRBV4-1
CDR3: CASSRPGGNQPQHF